This T cell receptor (beta chain) was sequenced in a study of blood T cells in healthy people across ages. A second PCR, run for about 7 to 11 cycles, used a sample-barcoded 5' primer plus a J-beta primer mix. TCRdb reprocessed the 5' RACE reads with MiXCR, giving one entry per CDR3 protein. The data show over 700,000 distinct CDR3 sequences, about 55% seen once. The V end was cut by 5 bases, the J end by 7 bases, with 12 bases between. CDR3 length: 14 residues. From germline, CDR1 is MNHEY and CDR2 SMNVEV (reference sequence). Sequenced sample: blood. The origin of this receptor is a man older than 75 in good health. The chain carries TRBV27 and TRBJ1-6; D might be TRBD1 (6 bases). The CDR3 loop reads CASSPGQENSPLHF. Written as DNA, the CDR3 is TGTGCCAGCAGTCCGGGACAAGAGAATTCACCCCTCCACTTT.